Below, 15 T cell receptor beta chains from the same sample are listed, as sequenced in a study of response to subunit inactivated influenza vaccine. TCRdb re-called the RT-PCR reads with MiXCR, one entry per CDR3 protein. The sample lists 630,000 or so distinct CDR3 sequences, approximately 14% occurring once. Sequenced material: PBMCs from blood, taken roughly 13 days after vaccination. These receptors all come from a man aged 45-60 years who received an inactivated influenza vaccine.

The chain combines TRBV19 with TRBJ2-3; 8 bases line up with TRBD2. Germline CDR1 LNHDA, CDR2 SQIVND (reference sequence). The CDR3 contains 13 residues. V shed 7 bases and J 3 bases; nucleotides not matched to a gene: 3. The CDR3 sequence is CASISSGTDTQYF. CDR3 bases: TGTGCCAGTATTTCTAGCGGGACAGATACGCAGTATTTT.

This clonotype came up a few times. CDR3 region: CSATGHPTNEKLFF. As DNA, the CDR3 is TGCAGTGCAACGGGTCATCCAACTAATGAAAAACTGTTTTTT. The J gene is TRBJ1-4, the V gene TRBV20-1; D not resolved. V was pared by 6 bases and J by 0 bases, with 11 bases between. The CDR3 length is 14 residues. Germline-derived CDR1 and CDR2 are DFQATT and SNEGSKA (reference sequence).

In regard to this clonotype: A much more abundant neighbour one base away suggests this may be a read error. The rearrangement uses TRBV7-9 and TRBJ1-1; TRBD1 might be the D (5 bases). The V and J ends lost 5 bases and 5 bases respectively, with 9 bases between them. The CDR3 extends over 12 amino acids. CDR1 is SEHNR and CDR2 is FQNEAQ in the germline V gene (reference sequence). Here the CDR3 reads CASSPRATEAFF. The CDR3 DNA reads TGTGCCAGCAGCCCCAGGGCGACTGAAGCTTTCTTT.

The chain joins TRBV7-2 to TRBJ1-5; D uncertain. The CDR3 spans 14 residues. Trimming removed 3 bases from V and 4 bases from J, with 10 bases in between. The germline V gene encodes CDR1 SGHTA and CDR2 FQGNSA. The CDR3 DNA follows: TGTGCCAGCAGCTTTGGACTCGAGAATCAGCCCCAGCATTTT. Amino acid sequence: CASSFGLENQPQHF.

This clonotype was observed a few times. This chain connects TRBV15 to TRBJ2-5; the D gene is possibly TRBD2 (7 bases). The V end lost 0 bases, the J end lost 5 bases, and 16 bases lay between the germline ends. The CDR3 spans 16 residues. The germline gives CDR1 LNHNV, CDR2 YYDKDF (reference sequence). The CDR3 here is CATSRDRGAGQETQYF. The CDR3 DNA reads as TGTGCCACCAGCAGAGATCGGGGGGCAGGCCAGGAGACCCAGTACTTC.

This clonotype was counted between two and nine times. This sequence joins TRBV11-2 and TRBJ2-7, with 7 bases identical to TRBD2. Losses at the gene ends were 0 bases for V and 6 bases for J; bases not matched to a gene: 11. Germline V lookup: CDR1 SGHAT, CDR2 FQNNGV. The CDR3 covers 16 residues. CDR3 region: CASSLEFAGVVGEQYF. CDR3 bases: TGTGCCAGCAGCTTAGAGTTTGCGGGGGTAGTGGGCGAGCAGTACTTC.

This clonotype was found a few times. V is TRBV28 and J is TRBJ2-4; D not certain. Germline V gene data show CDR1 as MDHEN and CDR2 as SYDVKM. The CDR3 is 12 amino acids. V was clipped by 3 bases and J by 5 bases, with 5 bases between them. CDR3 bases: TGTGCCAGCAGTTTCGGACAAAACATTCAGTACTTC. As protein: CASSFGQNIQYF.

V is TRBV18 and J is TRBJ2-5; D ambiguous. CDR3 length: 14 residues. Deletions cut 5 bases from V and 5 bases from J, with 15 bases between. CDR1 and CDR2 (germline): KGHSH, LQKENI. The CDR3 DNA reads TGTGCCAGCTCATTGGACGGCAGGCAGGAGACCCAGTACTTC. Its translation: CASSLDGRQETQYF.

This clonotype was picked up a small number of times. V and J are TRBV14 and TRBJ2-2, with D tentatively TRBD2 (6 bases). CDR3 length: 12 residues. Germline-derived CDR1 and CDR2 are SGHDN and FVKESK. The germline V and J ends were trimmed by 3 bases and 15 bases, with 14 bases remaining between them. The DNA for the CDR3 is TGTGCCAGCAGCCAGCCCACGGGGGATGTGTTTTTT. Its protein product is CASSQPTGDVFF.

V is TRBV12-3 or TRBV12-4 and J is TRBJ1-2; a weak D match, TRBD1 (6 bases). The CDR3 totals 13 residues. The V end lost 4 bases, the J end lost 7 bases, and 13 bases lay between the germline ends. The CDR3 loop reads CASSWTASFGYTF. CDR3 DNA sequence: TGTGCCAGCAGTTGGACAGCGAGTTTTGGCTACACCTTC.

This clonotype was counted a few times. This chain connects TRBV6-1 to TRBJ2-7; 9 nucleotides match TRBD1. Trimming cost V 5 bases and J 1 base; bases outside gene matches: 9. Germline CDR1 is MNHNS and CDR2 is SASEGT. This CDR3 contains 16 residues. In DNA form, the CDR3 reads TGTGCCAGCAGTAAGGGACAGGGTGTGGGATCCTACGAGCAGTACTTC. Its translation: CASSKGQGVGSYEQYF.

This clonotype was counted a few times. This chain joins TRBV20-1 and TRBJ2-3; D is possibly TRBD1 or TRBD2 (5 bases each). This CDR3 spans 13 amino acids. V shed 1 base and J shed 3 bases, with 8 bases lying between them. Looked up from germline, CDR1 is DFQATT and CDR2 is SNEGSKA (reference sequence). CDR3 bases: TGCAGTGCTAGAGTGGGACCTACAGATACGCAGTATTTT. Its translation is CSARVGPTDTQYF.

The rearrangement links TRBV4-1 to TRBJ1-1; D is undetermined. Germline V gene lookup returns CDR1 MGHRA and CDR2 YSYEKL. The V end lost 4 bases, the J end lost 3 bases, and 18 bases lay between the germline ends. This CDR3 is 16 amino acids long. Here the CDR3 reads CASSPIGRTRDTEAFF. CDR3 DNA: TGCGCCAGCAGCCCAATTGGAAGGACTAGGGACACTGAAGCTTTCTTT.

This clonotype was recorded a few times. This chain joins TRBV29-1 and TRBJ1-6; D uncertain. The germline gives CDR1 SQVTM, CDR2 ANQGSEA. Trimming removed 0 bases from V and 14 bases from J, with 17 bases in between. CDR3 length: 14 amino acids. DNA for the CDR3: TGCAGCGTTGAAGACACAGTGAATCCGGGGTCCCTCCACTTT. Translation gives CSVEDTVNPGSLHF. The variable domain in full, completed from reference TRBV29-1 and TRBJ1-6, reads SAVISQKPSRDICQRGTSLTIQCQVDSQVTMMFWYRQQPGQSLTLIATANQGSEATYESGFVIDKFPISRPNLTFSTLTVSNMSPEDSSIYLCSVEDTVNPGSLHFGNGTRLTVT.

This rearrangement joins TRBV5-1 to TRBJ2-5; no clear D. CDR3 length equals 14 residues. The V gene lost 0 bases and the J gene lost 4 bases, with 10 bases spanning the gap. Germline V lookup: CDR1 SGHRS, CDR2 YFSETQ. CDR3 coding DNA: TGCGCCAGCAGCTTGGTTGGTTCTTCAGAGACCCAGTACTTC. Translating gives CASSLVGSSETQYF.